A single sample is the source of the 30 T cell receptor beta chains below, sequenced in a study of OX40 agonist ivuxolimab in advanced cancers. The protocol was immunoSEQ multiplex PCR, while the TCRdb copy is restricted to in-frame clones and leaves out a portion. This sample has about 28,000 clones, with approximately 83% found just once. Sequenced here: CD4+ or CD8+ T cells sorted from blood, sampled in a trial of the OX40 agonist ivuxolimab. The origin of the receptors is an adult with an advanced solid tumor such as melanoma, head and neck, liver or kidney cancer.

This rearrangement joins TRBV28 to TRBJ2-5; TRBD1 agrees at 7 bases. Unmatched junction bases numbered 9, after V lost 6 bases and J lost 5 bases. CDR3 length: 14 residues. Per germline, CDR1 MDHEN and CDR2 SYDVKM. The chain's CDR3 is CASRQGGLVETQYF. The DNA of the CDR3 is TGTGCCAGCAGACAAGGGGGCCTGGTCGAGACCCAGTACTTC.

The CDR3 reads CASSSTGGSPDTQYF. The CDR3 DNA sequence: TGTGCCAGCAGCTCCACAGGGGGTAGCCCAGATACGCAGTATTTT. The rearrangement links TRBV7-6 to TRBJ2-3; 8 nucleotides agree with TRBD1. The J segment lost 4 bases and the V segment lost 4 bases, leaving 7 bases of the junction unmatched. Germline values: CDR1 SGHVS, CDR2 FNYEAQ. There are 15 residues in the CDR3. Using reference TRBV7-6 and TRBJ2-3 for the parts outside the CDR3, the full variable domain is GAGVSQSPRYKVTKRGQDVALRCDPISGHVSLYWYRQALGQGPEFLTYFNYEAQQDKSGLPNDRFSAERPEGSISTLTIQRTEQRDSAMYRCASSSTGGSPDTQYFGPGTRLTVL.

This clone has just a few counts. The rearrangement links TRBV14 to TRBJ2-7; TRBD1 is a possible D gene (5 bases). CDR1 and CDR2 (germline): SGHDN, FVKESK. With 4 bases removed from V and 5 bases from J, the gap between germline ends came to 15 bases. This CDR3 comprises 14 residues. The CDR3 DNA is TGTGCCAGCAGCCTCGGACCAGGGCGGCACGAGCAGTACTTC. This translates into CASSLGPGRHEQYF.

The table lists this clone with a few counts. This chain uses TRBV5-8 with TRBJ1-2, with unresolved D. The germline V gene has CDR1 SGHTS and CDR2 YDEGEE. V was shortened by 6 bases and J by 8 bases, with 2 bases between the two germline ends. The CDR3 loop spans 8 amino acids. CDR3 in amino acids: CASNGYTF. The CDR3 bases are TGTGCCAGCAACGGCTACACCTTC. The full variable domain, its missing parts supplied by reference TRBV5-8 and TRBJ1-2, is EAGVTQSPTHLIKTRGQQATLRCSPISGHTSVYWYQQALGLGLQFLLWYDEGEERNRGNFPPRFSGRQFPNYSSELNVNALELEDSALYLCASNGYTFGSGTRLTVV.

The chain couples TRBV25-1 to TRBJ2-3; tentative D call: TRBD1 (5 bases). Trimming cost V 1 base and J 4 bases, with 6 bases left between them. The CDR3 length is 13 residues. Germline V gives CDR1 MGHDK, CDR2 SYGVNS. The CDR3 is CASSEWGSDTQYF. The DNA of the CDR3 is TGTGCCAGCAGTGAATGGGGCTCAGATACGCAGTATTTT. The full variable domain, in which reference TRBV25-1 and TRBJ2-3 provide the parts outside the CDR3, is EADIYQTPRYLVIGTGKKITLECSQTMGHDKMYWYQQDPGMELHLIHYSYGVNSTEKGDLSSESTVSRIRTEHFPLTLESARPSHTSQYLCASSEWGSDTQYFGPGTRLTVL.

The chain carries TRBV6-1 and TRBJ2-7; TRBD1 aligns across 7 bases. The V gene's germline CDR1 is MNHNS and CDR2 SASEGT. The CDR3 contains 14 residues. Trimming at V came to 6 bases and at J to 4 bases, leaving 9 bases not matched to a gene. The CDR3 nucleotides read TGTGCCAGCAGCGGACAGGCAAACAATTACGAGCAGTACTTC. Protein sequence: CASSGQANNYEQYF.

The gene calls are TRBV9 and TRBJ1-1, with unresolved D. V lost 0 bases and J 3 bases, leaving 6 bases between the germline ends. Germline CDR1 is SGDLS and CDR2 is YYNGEE. This CDR3 has 13 amino acids. This CDR3 reads CASSVAGYTEAFF. The DNA of the CDR3 is TGTGCCAGCAGCGTAGCCGGTTACACTGAAGCTTTCTTT.

The chain recombines TRBV10-3 with TRBJ2-7; D is ambiguous. V lost 4 bases and J lost 1, with 5 bases in between. This CDR3 spans 12 amino acids. Germline CDR1 is ENHRY and CDR2 is SYGVKD. DNA of the CDR3: TGTGCCATCAGTGCTCCTTCCTACGAGCAGTACTTC. This codes for CAISAPSYEQYF.

The V gene is TRBV2, the J gene TRBJ2-7, with 7 bases matching TRBD1. This CDR3 spans 12 amino acids. Trimming took 6 bases from V and 6 from J; bases not matched to a gene: 5. Germline-derived CDR1 and CDR2 are SNHLY and FYNNEI. CDR3 region: CASRQDRVEQYF. CDR3 DNA: TGTGCCAGCAGGCAAGACAGGGTCGAGCAGTACTTC.

The chain couples TRBV4-1 to TRBJ1-1, with D unresolved. The ends were cut back, 4 bases at V and 3 bases at J, with 12 bases in the middle. The CDR3 covers 14 residues. The V gene's germline CDR1 is MGHRA and CDR2 YSYEKL. The CDR3 DNA reads TGCGCCAGCAGCCCCCAGCTAGTCGACACTGAAGCTTTCTTT. Translating it yields CASSPQLVDTEAFF.

This CDR3 reads CASSRVENTGELFF. The CDR3 DNA sequence: TGTGCCAGCAGCCGAGTGGAGAACACCGGGGAGCTGTTTTTT. This sequence joins TRBV7-9 and TRBJ2-2; D ambiguous. Deletions cut 5 bases from V and 1 base from J, with 8 bases between. Germline loops: CDR1 SEHNR, CDR2 FQNEAQ (reference sequence). This CDR3 contains 14 residues.

The chain is built from TRBV5-1 and TRBJ2-2; no clear D gene. CDR1 is SGHRS and CDR2 is YFSETQ in the germline V gene. V gave up 1 base and J gave up 3 bases, with 7 bases separating them. The CDR3 runs to 14 residues. CDR3 nucleotides: TGCGCCAGCAGCTTGTTCGCGGACACCGGGGAGCTGTTTTTT. Translating gives CASSLFADTGELFF.

The sample holds a few counts of this clone. The chain carries TRBV7-8 and TRBJ2-7; 13 nucleotides align to TRBD2. The germline V gene has CDR1 SGHVS and CDR2 FQNEAQ. The CDR3 is 17 residues long. V was pared by 5 bases and J by 0 bases, with 7 bases of the junction left unmatched. Here the CDR3 reads CASSLWTSGSSSYEQYF. In nucleotides, the CDR3 is TGTGCCAGCAGCCTCTGGACTAGCGGGAGCAGCTCCTACGAGCAGTACTTC. Drawing the rest from reference TRBV7-8 and TRBJ2-7, the complete variable domain is GAGVSQSPRYKVAKRGQDVALRCDPISGHVSLFWYQQALGQGPEFLTYFQNEAQLDKSGLPSDRFFAERPEGSVSTLKIQRTQQEDSAVYLCASSLWTSGSSSYEQYFGPGTRLTVT.

This clone was detected a few times. V gene TRBV7-2 combines with J gene TRBJ2-1; 7 bases are shared with TRBD1. The CDR3 is 16 amino acids. The germline CDR1 and CDR2 sequences are SGHTA and FQGNSA. J gave up 4 bases and V 1 base, and 7 bases lay outside the gene matches. The CDR3, as DNA: TGTGCCAGCAGCTTAGTCCTACAGGGGAAGTACAATGAGCAGTTCTTC. Protein: CASSLVLQGKYNEQFF.

The V call is TRBV19, the J call TRBJ2-3; D is ambiguous. Per the germline V gene, CDR1 is LNHDA and CDR2 is SQIVND (reference sequence). The CDR3 is 13 amino acids. V was shortened by 6 bases and J by 2 bases, with 9 bases between the two germline ends. This CDR3 is CASRLQNTDTQYF. As DNA, the CDR3 is TGTGCCAGTAGATTACAGAACACAGATACGCAGTATTTT.

The chain uses TRBV5-4 and TRBJ1-2, with 9 bases identical to TRBD1. V trimming: 4 bases; J trimming: 3 bases; junction bases outside the gene matches: 7. Looked up from germline, CDR1 is SGHNT and CDR2 is YYREEE (reference sequence). This CDR3 spans 15 amino acids. Here the CDR3 DNA reads TGTGCCAGCAGCAAGGGACAGGGACCAGACTATGGCTACACCTTC. Its translation is CASSKGQGPDYGYTF.

The chain is built from TRBV9 and TRBJ2-4; D not resolved. Deletions cut 6 bases from V and 0 bases from J, with 10 bases between. This CDR3 has 14 residues. The germline V gene encodes CDR1 SGDLS and CDR2 YYNGEE. In DNA, the CDR3 is TGTGCCAGCACTAACGGCCTAGCCAAAAACATTCAGTACTTC. It codes for CASTNGLAKNIQYF.

V and J are TRBV7-5 and TRBJ2-7; the table names TRBD1, a call not compared with the DNA. TRBV7-5 has pseudogene status. The CDR3 is made up of 15 amino acids. CDR3 in DNA: TGTGTCAGAAGCTCCACGTCGACAGGTTACTACGAGCAGTACTTC. It is translated as CVRSSTSTGYYEQYF.

The chain combines TRBV5-1 with TRBJ1-1; D is perhaps TRBD1 (6 bases). Deletions cut 0 bases from V and 0 bases from J, with 12 bases between. The germline V gene has CDR1 SGHRS and CDR2 YFSETQ. This CDR3 contains 16 residues. This CDR3 is CASSLGQGSLNTEAFF. CDR3 coding DNA: TGCGCCAGCAGCTTGGGCCAGGGGTCCCTGAACACTGAAGCTTTCTTT.

The rearrangement joins TRBV6-5 to TRBJ2-1, with unresolved D. Germline CDR1 is MNHEY and CDR2 is SVGAGI. CDR3 length equals 13 residues. V was clipped by 0 bases and J by 6 bases, with 6 bases between them. The CDR3 reads CASSYSNGNEQFF. The CDR3 coding sequence is TGTGCCAGCAGTTACTCGAACGGCAATGAGCAGTTCTTC.

The chain combines TRBV7-6 with TRBJ2-5; 10 bases match TRBD2. After removal of 2 bases from V and 1 base from J, the junction contained 7 bases not matched to a gene. This CDR3 is 17 amino acids long. CDR1 is SGHVS, CDR2 FNYEAQ, per germline. This CDR3 reads CASSLIMASGGQETQYF. The DNA for the CDR3 is TGTGCCAGCAGCTTAATCATGGCTAGCGGGGGCCAAGAGACCCAGTACTTC.

This sequence joins TRBV7-9 and TRBJ2-7; possible D gene TRBD1, 6 bases. The CDR3 is 16 residues long. CDR1 SEHNR and CDR2 FQNEAQ come from the germline V gene (reference sequence). The V gene lost 5 bases and the J gene lost 0 bases, with 17 bases spanning the gap. The CDR3 DNA is TGTGCCAGCAGCCCCATTGGGGGCGCGAGCTCCTACGAGCAGTACTTC. Protein: CASSPIGGASSYEQYF.

The rearrangement links TRBV2 to TRBJ2-7; 8 nucleotides match TRBD2. Germline V gene data show CDR1 as SNHLY and CDR2 as FYNNEI. V gave up 8 bases and J gave up 0 bases; unmatched junction bases: 6. This CDR3 region has 14 residues. CDR3 region: CASWERGSSYEQYF. The DNA for the CDR3 is TGTGCCAGCTGGGAGCGGGGGAGCTCCTACGAGCAGTACTTC.

The rearrangement links TRBV25-1 to TRBJ2-7; no reliable D call. This CDR3 spans 12 amino acids. V lost 7 bases to trimming and J lost 2 bases, with 9 bases between them. CDR1 MGHDK and CDR2 SYGVNS come from the germline V gene. CDR3 in DNA: TGTGCCAGCATGTATCGGACCTACGAGCAGTACTTC. Residues: CASMYRTYEQYF.

This chain joins TRBV10-2 and TRBJ2-5; perhaps TRBD2 as D (5 bases). Germline CDR1 and CDR2: WSHSY and SAAADI. The CDR3 spans 14 residues. Trimming removed 4 bases at V and 4 bases at J, with 13 bases between. CDR3 protein: CASSVSGFLETQYF. In DNA form, the CDR3 reads TGCGCCAGCAGTGTTTCGGGGTTCCTAGAGACCCAGTACTTC.

This clone has only one observation. The chain couples TRBV19 to TRBJ1-1; 7 nucleotides align to TRBD1. The germline V gene has CDR1 LNHDA and CDR2 SQIVND (reference sequence). V shed 5 bases, J shed 1 base, and the junction held 16 bases outside the gene matches. This CDR3 is built from 18 residues. CDR3 in DNA: TGTGCCAGTAGTGCAACCAATGCTGGACAGGTCCCGAACACTGAAGCTTTCTTT. Amino acid sequence: CASSATNAGQVPNTEAFF.

CDR3 in amino acids: CASSASGTPAYEQYF. The CDR3 DNA reads TGTGCCAGTAGTGCATCCGGGACACCAGCCTACGAGCAGTACTTC. The rearrangement joins TRBV19 to TRBJ2-7; maybe TRBD1 (6 bases). Germline CDR1 is LNHDA and CDR2 is SQIVND (reference sequence). V gave up 5 bases and J gave up 2 bases, with 16 bases separating them. CDR3 length equals 15 residues.

The J gene is TRBJ2-5, the V gene TRBV18, with a tentative D call TRBD1 (6 bases). CDR3 length: 15 residues. Trimming shortened V by 3 bases and J by 1 base, and 12 bases separated the two germline ends. Germline CDR1 reads KGHSH; CDR2 reads LQKENI. The CDR3 bases are TGTGCCAGCTCACCGGCCGGGACAACCCAAGAGACCCAGTACTTC. Translating gives CASSPAGTTQETQYF.

The chain has TRBV7-9 and TRBJ1-2, with 9 positions matching TRBD1. V trimming: 10 bases; J trimming: 4 bases; junction bases outside the gene matches: 13. CDR1 and CDR2 from the germline V gene are SEHNR and FQNEAQ (reference sequence). The length of the CDR3 is 15 residues. Here the CDR3 reads CAIDTGTGIPYGYTF. As DNA, the CDR3 is TGTGCCATTGACACCGGGACAGGGATCCCCTATGGCTACACCTTC.

The chain recombines TRBV2 with TRBJ2-7; D is perhaps TRBD1 (6 bases). Germline loops: CDR1 SNHLY, CDR2 FYNNEI. V shed 6 bases and J shed 2 bases, with 17 bases lying between them. CDR3 length: 15 residues. The CDR3 DNA sequence: TGTGCCAGCAGGGTACCGGGACACCAAACCTACGAGCAGTACTTC. This codes for CASRVPGHQTYEQYF.